There are many counts of the clone carrying this T cell receptor beta chain. Using RNA transcripts as the source, TCR beta CDR3 regions were amplified. First-round RT-PCR of the TCR CDR3 relied on the HTBI primer set. TCRdb called the multiplex PCR reads again in MiXCR, with one record for every CDR3 protein. The sample comprises 450,000 to 650,000 distinct CDR3 sequences, about 14% of which are singletons, and 7.1% rests with the top ten. The germline CDR1 and CDR2 sequences are SGHTS and YDEGEE. The CDR3 covers 22 residues. The ends lost 4 bases at V and 2 bases at J; junction bases unmatched: 28. The data were obtained in a study of T cells in Graves' hyperthyroidism and ophthalmopathy.

Sequenced material: blood. The chain recombines TRBV5-8 with TRBJ2-7, with 9 bases matching TRBD1. This TCR came from a woman aged 18-35 years with Graves' ophthalmopathy. The CDR3 reads CASSLPNDPPPFPGTGPYEQYF. CDR3 DNA: TGTGCCAGCAGCCTCCCCAACGACCCACCCCCCTTTCCCGGGACAGGGCCCTACGAGCAGTACTTC. Complete variable domain (other parts from reference TRBV5-8 and TRBJ2-7): EAGVTQSPTHLIKTRGQQATLRCSPISGHTSVYWYQQALGLGLQFLLWYDEGEERNRGNFPPRFSGRQFPNYSSELNVNALELEDSALYLCASSLPNDPPPFPGTGPYEQYFGPGTRLTVT.